The present entry profiles one TCR beta chain with its context. The sample originates from a study of T cell changes during pregnancy in multiple sclerosis. The repertoire was sequenced with immunoSEQ multiplex PCR; TCRdb's copy has only in-frame clones and lacks some. In the table there are 47,000 or so clones, about 90% of which are singletons. Germline V gene sequence: CDR1 SGHTA, CDR2 FQGTGA. Trimming shortened V by 2 bases and J by 7 bases, and 14 bases separated the two germline ends. This CDR3 contains 14 residues. This TCR was sampled from a female donor with multiple sclerosis, enrolled in a pregnancy study. The starting material was peripheral blood, obtained in the first trimester of pregnancy. The chain has TRBV7-3 and TRBJ1-2; TRBD1 might be the D (5 bases). DNA of the CDR3: TGTGCCAGCAGCTTACCGTCAGGGAGGGGTGGCTACACCTTC. Amino acids: CASSLPSGRGGYTF.